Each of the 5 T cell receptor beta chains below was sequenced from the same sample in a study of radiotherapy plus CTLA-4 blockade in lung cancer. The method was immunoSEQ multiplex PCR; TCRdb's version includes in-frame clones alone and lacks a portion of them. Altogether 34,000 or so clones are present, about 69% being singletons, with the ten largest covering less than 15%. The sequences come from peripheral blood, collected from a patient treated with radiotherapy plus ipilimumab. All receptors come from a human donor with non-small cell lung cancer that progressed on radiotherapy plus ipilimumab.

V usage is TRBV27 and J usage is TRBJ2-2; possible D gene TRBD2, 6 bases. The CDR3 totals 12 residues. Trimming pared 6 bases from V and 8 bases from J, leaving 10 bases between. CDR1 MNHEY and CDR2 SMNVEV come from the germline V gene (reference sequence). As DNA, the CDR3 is TGTGCCAGCAGCCTGGGGAGGGGGGAGCTGTTTTTT. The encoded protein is CASSLGRGELFF.

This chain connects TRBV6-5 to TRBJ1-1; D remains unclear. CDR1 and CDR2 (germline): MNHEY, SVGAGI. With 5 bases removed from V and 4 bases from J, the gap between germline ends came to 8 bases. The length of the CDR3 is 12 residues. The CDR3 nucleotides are TGTGCCAGCAGTAAGTCCGGCACTGAAGCTTTCTTT. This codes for CASSKSGTEAFF.

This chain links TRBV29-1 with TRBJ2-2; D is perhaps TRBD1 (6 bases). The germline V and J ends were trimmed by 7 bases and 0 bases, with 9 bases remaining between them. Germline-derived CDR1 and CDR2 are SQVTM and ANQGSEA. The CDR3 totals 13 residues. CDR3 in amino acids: CSARTANTGELFF. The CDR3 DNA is TGCAGCGCACGGACAGCGAACACCGGGGAGCTGTTTTTT.

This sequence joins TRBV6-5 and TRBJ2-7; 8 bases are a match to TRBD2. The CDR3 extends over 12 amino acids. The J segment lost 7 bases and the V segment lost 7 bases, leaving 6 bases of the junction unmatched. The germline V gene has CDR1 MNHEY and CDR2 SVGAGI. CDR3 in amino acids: CASTTGGGEQYF. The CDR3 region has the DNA TGTGCCAGCACCACGGGAGGGGGGGAGCAGTACTTC.

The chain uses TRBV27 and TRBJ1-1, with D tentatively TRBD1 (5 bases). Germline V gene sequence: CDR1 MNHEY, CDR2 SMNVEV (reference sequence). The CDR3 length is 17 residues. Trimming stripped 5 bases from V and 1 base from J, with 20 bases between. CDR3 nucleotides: TGTGCCAGCAGTCCTACCAACCGGGGGAAAAAGAACACTGAAGCTTTCTTT. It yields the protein CASSPTNRGKKNTEAFF.